This T cell receptor beta chain was profiled in a study of T cell changes during pregnancy in multiple sclerosis. Repertoires were generated with immunoSEQ multiplex PCR, while TCRdb's copy carries only in-frame clones and drops some. In the table there are 58,000 or so clones, approximately 90% of which are singletons. The germline CDR1 and CDR2 sequences are LNHNV and YYDKDF (reference sequence). V lost 0 bases and J lost 7; bases outside the gene matches: 8. The CDR3 has 16 amino acids. This TCR derives from a female donor in good health, enrolled as a control in a pregnancy study. The chain couples TRBV15 to TRBJ1-2, with 10 bases matching TRBD1. The sequences come from peripheral blood, collected in the first trimester of pregnancy. The chain's CDR3 is CATSRDVRQGASGYTF. The CDR3 bases are TGTGCCACCAGCAGAGATGTGAGACAGGGGGCGTCTGGCTACACCTTC.